Listed below are T cell receptor beta chains from one sample, sequenced in a study of cytomegalovirus exposure and HLA in healthy donors. Sequencing was performed with immunoSEQ multiplex PCR; in TCRdb, only in-frame clones are kept and a portion is missing. Of 150,000 to 200,000 clones listed, about 71% are singletons. The sequencing sample was made of PBMCs. These receptors were obtained from a woman aged 25 to 45 in good health and CMV-seronegative. Both conserved end residues are part of each CDR3. The D gene is left open where the match is weak. Some rows have no size entry. The others give once, few or many, or a class for an expanded clone.

V gene: TRBV18
J gene: TRBJ1-2
D gene: -
clone size: -
CDR3 protein: CASPPYRDFGYTF
CDR3 DNA: TGTGCCAGCCCACCATACAGGGATTTTGGCTACACCTTC

V gene: TRBV7-9
J gene: TRBJ1-4
D gene: -
clone size: -
CDR3 protein: CASSFFGANEKLFF
CDR3 DNA: TGTGCCAGCAGCTTTTTTGGGGCCAATGAAAAACTGTTTTTT

V gene: TRBV5-1
J gene: TRBJ1-2
D gene: TRBD1
clone size: -
CDR3 protein: CASSASDRNGYTF
CDR3 DNA: TGCGCCAGCAGCGCTTCGGACAGGAATGGCTACACCTTC

V gene: TRBV6-1
J gene: TRBJ1-5
D gene: -
clone size: -
CDR3 protein: CASTRAGVGNQPQHF
CDR3 DNA: TGTGCCAGCACACGGGCGGGGGTGGGCAATCAGCCCCAGCATTTT

V gene: TRBV27
J gene: TRBJ1-1
D gene: TRBD1
clone size: -
CDR3 protein: CASSLSPGGSSEAFF
CDR3 DNA: TGTGCCAGCAGTTTATCTCCAGGGGGCTCTTCTGAAGCTTTCTTT

V gene: TRBV10-3
J gene: TRBJ1-2
D gene: TRBD1
clone size: -
CDR3 protein: CAIRGTVTYGYTF
CDR3 DNA: TGTGCCATCAGGGGGACAGTGACCTATGGCTACACCTTC

V gene: TRBV6-5
J gene: TRBJ2-6
D gene: TRBD1
clone size: -
CDR3 protein: CASSNRGIGANVLTF
CDR3 DNA: TGTGCCAGCAGTAACAGGGGTATCGGGGCCAACGTCCTGACTTTC

V gene: TRBV5-1
J gene: TRBJ2-7
D gene: TRBD1
clone size: -
CDR3 protein: CASTNPGQGFFEQYF
CDR3 DNA: TGCGCCAGCACCAACCCCGGACAGGGATTCTTTGAGCAGTACTTC

V gene: TRBV2
J gene: TRBJ2-3
D gene: TRBD2
clone size: -
CDR3 protein: CASSVGLAGGPGDTDTQYF
CDR3 DNA: TGTGCCAGCAGTGTGGGACTAGCGGGAGGGCCGGGAGACACAGATACGCAGTATTTT

V gene: TRBV5-6
J gene: TRBJ1-5
D gene: -
clone size: -
CDR3 protein: CASSREQGGQPQHF
CDR3 DNA: TGTGCCAGCAGCCGGGAGCAGGGTGGACAGCCCCAGCATTTT

V gene: TRBV6-5
J gene: TRBJ1-1
D gene: -
clone size: -
CDR3 protein: CASSYSFYTEAFF
CDR3 DNA: TGTGCCAGCAGTTACTCTTTCTACACTGAAGCTTTCTTT

V gene: TRBV7-9
J gene: TRBJ2-7
D gene: TRBD2
clone size: -
CDR3 protein: CSSRLAGGFEQYF
CDR3 DNA: TGTTCCAGCCGTCTAGCGGGAGGTTTCGAGCAGTACTTC

V gene: TRBV27
J gene: TRBJ1-5
D gene: -
clone size: -
CDR3 protein: CASSFRGIQPQHF
CDR3 DNA: TGTGCCAGCAGTTTCAGGGGAATCCAGCCCCAGCATTTT

V gene: TRBV2
J gene: TRBJ2-5
D gene: TRBD2
clone size: -
CDR3 protein: CASLLAGVGETQYF
CDR3 DNA: TGTGCCAGCTTACTAGCGGGAGTTGGGGAGACCCAGTACTTC

V gene: TRBV10-3
J gene: TRBJ2-7
D gene: -
clone size: -
CDR3 protein: CAISESPGGSSYEQYF
CDR3 DNA: TGTGCCATCAGTGAGTCACCCGGAGGGAGCTCCTACGAGCAGTACTTC

V gene: TRBV29-1
J gene: TRBJ1-2
D gene: -
clone size: -
CDR3 protein: CSVIRRANYGYTF
CDR3 DNA: TGCAGCGTTATTAGGAGGGCTAACTATGGCTACACCTTC

V gene: TRBV9
J gene: TRBJ2-7
D gene: TRBD2
clone size: -
CDR3 protein: CASSPSGRPYEQYF
CDR3 DNA: TGTGCCAGCAGCCCGAGCGGGAGGCCCTACGAGCAGTACTTC

V gene: TRBV7-2
J gene: TRBJ1-6
D gene: -
clone size: -
CDR3 protein: CASSSFEMWSPLHF
CDR3 DNA: TGTGCCAGCAGCTCATTCGAGATGTGGTCACCCCTCCACTTT

V gene: TRBV19
J gene: TRBJ1-1
D gene: -
clone size: -
CDR3 protein: CATRGEYTEAFF
CDR3 DNA: TGTGCCACCCGGGGGGAGTACACTGAAGCTTTCTTT

V gene: TRBV19
J gene: TRBJ2-6
D gene: TRBD1
clone size: -
CDR3 protein: CASAREGQGISGANVLTF
CDR3 DNA: TGTGCCAGCGCTAGGGAGGGACAGGGGATCTCTGGAGCCAACGTCCTGACTTTC

V gene: TRBV7-2
J gene: TRBJ2-1
D gene: -
clone size: -
CDR3 protein: CASSLTEYNEQFF
CDR3 DNA: TGTGCCAGCAGCTTAACAGAATACAATGAGCAGTTCTTC

V gene: TRBV18
J gene: TRBJ1-4
D gene: -
clone size: -
CDR3 protein: CASSPELATNEKLFF
CDR3 DNA: TGTGCCAGCTCACCCGAACTTGCAACTAATGAAAAACTGTTTTTT

V gene: TRBV19
J gene: TRBJ2-3
D gene: TRBD1
clone size: -
CDR3 protein: CASSGRTGDTDTQYF
CDR3 DNA: TGTGCCAGTAGTGGTAGGACAGGAGACACAGATACGCAGTATTTT

V gene: TRBV7-9
J gene: TRBJ2-5
D gene: TRBD2
clone size: -
CDR3 protein: CSSSLEGTSWETQYF
CDR3 DNA: TGTTCCAGCAGCTTAGAGGGGACTAGTTGGGAGACCCAGTACTTC

V gene: TRBV4-2
J gene: TRBJ1-1
D gene: -
clone size: -
CDR3 protein: CASSQVANRVAGGGLAFF
CDR3 DNA: TGTGCCAGCAGCCAAGTTGCAAACAGGGTGGCGGGGGGAGGGCTAGCTTTCTTT

V gene: TRBV6-1
J gene: TRBJ1-5
D gene: TRBD1
clone size: once
CDR3 protein: CASSTRTGNQPQHF
CDR3 DNA: TGTGCCAGCAGTACCCGGACAGGAAATCAGCCCCAGCATTTT

V gene: TRBV19
J gene: TRBJ1-5
D gene: -
clone size: -
CDR3 protein: CASTRTGNQPQHF
CDR3 DNA: TGTGCCAGTACGAGGACAGGCAATCAGCCCCAGCATTTT

V gene: TRBV7-9
J gene: TRBJ2-7
D gene: TRBD2
clone size: -
CDR3 protein: CASSSILAGDHEQYF
CDR3 DNA: TGTGCCAGCAGCTCAATACTAGCGGGAGATCACGAGCAGTACTTC

V gene: TRBV5-1
J gene: TRBJ2-3
D gene: TRBD2
clone size: few
CDR3 protein: CASSLHGTTTDTQYF
CDR3 DNA: TGCGCCAGCAGCTTGCACGGGACTACCACAGATACGCAGTATTTT

V gene: TRBV9
J gene: TRBJ1-1
D gene: -
clone size: -
CDR3 protein: CASSVGRGNTEAFF
CDR3 DNA: TGTGCCAGCAGCGTAGGTAGGGGGAACACTGAAGCTTTCTTT

V gene: TRBV18
J gene: TRBJ1-5
D gene: -
clone size: few
CDR3 protein: CASSQTRSSNQPQHF
CDR3 DNA: TGTGCCAGCTCACAAACCAGGTCTAGCAATCAGCCCCAGCATTTT

V gene: TRBV29-1
J gene: TRBJ2-1
D gene: -
clone size: few
CDR3 protein: CSVGGVGYNEQFF
CDR3 DNA: TGCAGCGTTGGGGGGGTGGGATACAATGAGCAGTTCTTC

V gene: TRBV19
J gene: TRBJ2-7
D gene: -
clone size: once
CDR3 protein: CATTQGPAAREQYF
CDR3 DNA: TGTGCCACTACTCAGGGCCCCGCTGCCCGCGAGCAGTACTTC

V gene: TRBV10-2
J gene: TRBJ1-5
D gene: -
clone size: few
CDR3 protein: CASSEGREQPQHF
CDR3 DNA: TGCGCCAGCAGTGAGGGACGGGAGCAGCCCCAGCATTTT

V gene: TRBV28
J gene: TRBJ1-1
D gene: -
clone size: once
CDR3 protein: CASRPGVDTEAFF
CDR3 DNA: TGTGCCAGCAGGCCGGGGGTGGACACTGAAGCTTTCTTT

V gene: TRBV6-5
J gene: TRBJ1-5
D gene: -
clone size: -
CDR3 protein: CATLPPGTNQPQHF
CDR3 DNA: TGTGCCACCCTTCCCCCCGGGACAAACCAGCCCCAGCATTTT